Sequencing of this T cell receptor beta chain was carried out in a study of blood T cell repertoires in COVID-19. Study summary: Acute-phase and convalescent COVID-19 samples originated in the United States, Italy and Spain. T cells, B-cell-depleted T cells, or PBMCs provided the cDNA or gDNA that served as material.

V was trimmed by 0 bases and J by 6 bases, leaving 8 bases between them. The V gene's germline CDR1 is KGHDR and CDR2 SFDVKD. The CDR3 totals 14 residues. Authors' processing steps: Using reference gene primer amplification, nucleated cell counts were estimated. Clones were read by immunoSEQ multiplex PCR, and TCRdb kept only the in-frame ones, dropping some. Clone size and V and J calls were adopted from that table, with D and trimming inferred from the DNA. The sample shows tens of thousands of clones, 85% to 95% of them seen only once. The material sequenced was peripheral blood. This TCR came from a man aged 45 to 65 with acute or convalescent COVID-19. The chain has TRBV24-1 and TRBJ2-1, with D maybe TRBD1 (6 bases). In nucleotides, the CDR3 is TGTGCCACCAGTGATTTGACACAGGGCAATGAGCAGTTCTTC. Translated, it gives CATSDLTQGNEQFF.